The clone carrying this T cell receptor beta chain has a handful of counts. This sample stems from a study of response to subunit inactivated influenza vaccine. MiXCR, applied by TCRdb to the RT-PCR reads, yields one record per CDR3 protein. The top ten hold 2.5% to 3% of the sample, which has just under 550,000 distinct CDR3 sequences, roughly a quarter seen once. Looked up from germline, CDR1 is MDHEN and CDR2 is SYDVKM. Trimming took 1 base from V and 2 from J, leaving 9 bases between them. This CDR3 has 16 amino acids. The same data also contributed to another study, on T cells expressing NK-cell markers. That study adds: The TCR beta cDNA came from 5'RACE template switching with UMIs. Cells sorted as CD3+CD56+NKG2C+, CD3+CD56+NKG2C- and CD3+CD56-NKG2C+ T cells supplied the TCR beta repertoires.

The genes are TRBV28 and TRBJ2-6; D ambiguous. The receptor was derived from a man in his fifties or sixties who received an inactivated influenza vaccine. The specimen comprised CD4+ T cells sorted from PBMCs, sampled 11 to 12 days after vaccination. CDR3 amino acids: CASSLSRATGANVLTF. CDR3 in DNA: TGTGCCAGCAGTTTATCTAGGGCCACTGGGGCCAACGTCCTGACTTTC.